This T cell receptor (beta chain) was captured in a study of human T cells and chemical hapten exposure. In the study overall: Sensitization was performed using 2% DPC on a 2 cm by 2 cm upper inner arm skin site. Study-level results: All donors were alopecia patients, so their immunity may differ from that of healthy people. Significantly greater numbers of large CDR3 similarity clusters came from expanded TCRs than from controls.

Germline CDR1 is KGHSH and CDR2 is LQKENI. The CDR3 loop spans 14 amino acids. V shed 1 base and J shed 3 bases, with 7 bases lying between them. This clonotype has a handful of counts. What it binds is unknown. MiXCR, applied by TCRdb to the RACE reads, yields one record per CDR3 protein. The profile shows almost 35,000 distinct CDR3 sequences, under 13% of them singletons. The sample's time point: pre-sensitization, week 0. Treatment given: therapeutic diphenylcyclopropenone sensitization with weekly scalp DPC. The study extracted total RNA from unfractionated whole blood. Patients had alopecia, were aged 18 to 70, and were not pregnant.

The chain uses TRBV18 and TRBJ1-3; a possible D gene is TRBD1 (5 bases). The TCR originated in a man aged 50-60 years with alopecia areata. Some clones in this sample may be carry-over from other donors' samples. The sample consisted of whole blood, taken in connection with sensitization to the hapten diphenylcyclopropenone (DPC). CDR3 loop: CASSPRDDGNTIYF. The DNA of the CDR3 is TGTGCCAGCTCACCACGGGACGATGGAAACACCATATATTTT.